This TCR beta chain was recorded in a study of T cell repertoires in aging, cancer and after chemotherapy. On the study more broadly: Pre- and post-chemotherapy samples were paired from chronic lymphocytic leukemia patients treated with fludarabine- or bendamustine-based regimens.

Peripheral blood genomic DNA, not sorted cells or RNA, was the template. Germline V gene sequence: CDR1 MDHEN, CDR2 SYDVKM. The CDR3 is 14 residues long. A mixed TRB-A/B primer pool amplified rearranged TRB by multiplex touch-down PCR. Via MiXCR, TCRdb re-called the multiplex PCR reads, giving one row per CDR3 protein. The table lists over 2,000 distinct CDR3 sequences, 59% of them singletons, with roughly 71% in the top ten. Of note for this clonotype: Its specificity is not known.

The study's findings and limits: Immunological memory after chemotherapy cannot be judged from the repertoire data. Across the chemotherapy interval, each cancer cohort showed higher median generation probability, suggesting thymic rebound.

The chain links TRBV28 to TRBJ2-3; D call uncertain. With the DNA end fitting TRBJ2-5 better, the J assignment may be wrong. The TCR was taken from a human donor with a blood cancer. Sequencing was done on a sample of blood. CDR3 protein: CASSFGGSGETQYF. CDR3 sequence (DNA): TGTGCCAGCAGTTTCGGCGGTTCTGGGGAGACCCAGTACTTC.